This T cell receptor (beta chain) was sequenced during a study of blood T cell repertoires in COVID-19. Study-wide background: Sources were T cells, B-cell-depleted T cells, or PBMCs; the material itself was cDNA or gDNA.

Cohort 3 recovered donors had two negative PCRs, clearance, or symptom resolution. The junction had 9 bases not matched to a gene; V was cut back by 3 bases and J by 4 bases. The germline V gene encodes CDR1 MRHNA and CDR2 SNTAGT. The length of the CDR3 is 16 residues. Per the study methods: The authors estimated nucleated cell counts from reference gene primer amplification. This table comes from immunoSEQ multiplex PCR, and its TCRdb copy is limited to in-frame clones, with some not included. That table supplies the V and J calls and clone size; D and trimming were determined from the DNA. The data show about 300,000 clones, about nine tenths seen once.

The sample taken for sequencing was PBMCs or T cells enriched from blood (not recorded which). This clonotype originated in a man in his thirties or forties who had recovered from COVID-19. The V gene is TRBV6-4, the J gene TRBJ2-3; 8 bases map to TRBD2. The CDR3 reads CASSEGGLAGSDTQYF. CDR3 bases: TGTGCCAGCAGTGAGGGGGGGCTAGCGGGCTCAGATACGCAGTATTTT.